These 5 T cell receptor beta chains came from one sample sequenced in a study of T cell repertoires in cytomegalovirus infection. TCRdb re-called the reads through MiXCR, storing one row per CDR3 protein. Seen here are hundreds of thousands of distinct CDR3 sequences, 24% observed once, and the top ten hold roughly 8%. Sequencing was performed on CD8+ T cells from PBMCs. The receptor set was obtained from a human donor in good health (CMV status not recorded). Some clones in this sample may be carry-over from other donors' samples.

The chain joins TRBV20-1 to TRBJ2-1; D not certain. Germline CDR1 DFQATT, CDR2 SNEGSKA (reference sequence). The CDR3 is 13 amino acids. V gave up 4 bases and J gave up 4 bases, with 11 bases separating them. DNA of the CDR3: TGCAGTGCTATTAGACCTACTTACAATGAGCAGTTCTTC. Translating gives CSAIRPTYNEQFF.

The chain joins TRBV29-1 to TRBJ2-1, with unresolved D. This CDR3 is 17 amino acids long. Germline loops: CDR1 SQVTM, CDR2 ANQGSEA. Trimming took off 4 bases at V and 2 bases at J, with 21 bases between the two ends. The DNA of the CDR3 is TGCAGCGTTGTTGAACTCCGGTTTGACCCAACCTACAATGAGCAGTTCTTC. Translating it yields CSVVELRFDPTYNEQFF.

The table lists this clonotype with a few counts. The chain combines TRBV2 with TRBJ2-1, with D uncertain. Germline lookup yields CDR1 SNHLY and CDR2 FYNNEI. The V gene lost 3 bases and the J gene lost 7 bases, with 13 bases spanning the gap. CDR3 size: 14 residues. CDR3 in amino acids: CASSEWTGSNEQFF. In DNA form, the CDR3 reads TGTGCCAGCAGTGAGTGGACCGGGTCAAATGAGCAGTTCTTC. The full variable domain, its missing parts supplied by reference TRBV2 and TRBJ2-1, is EPEVTQTPSHQVTQMGQEVILRCVPISNHLYFYWYRQILGQKVEFLVSFYNNEISEKSEIFDDQFSVERPDGSNFTLKIRSTKLEDSAMYFCASSEWTGSNEQFFGPGTRLTVL.

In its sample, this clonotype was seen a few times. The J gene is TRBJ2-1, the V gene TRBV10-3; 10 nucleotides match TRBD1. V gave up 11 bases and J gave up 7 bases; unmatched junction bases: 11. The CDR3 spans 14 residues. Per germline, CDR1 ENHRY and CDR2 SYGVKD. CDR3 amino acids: CASHPGQGFNEQFF. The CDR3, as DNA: TGTGCCTCTCATCCGGGACAGGGGTTTAATGAGCAGTTCTTC.

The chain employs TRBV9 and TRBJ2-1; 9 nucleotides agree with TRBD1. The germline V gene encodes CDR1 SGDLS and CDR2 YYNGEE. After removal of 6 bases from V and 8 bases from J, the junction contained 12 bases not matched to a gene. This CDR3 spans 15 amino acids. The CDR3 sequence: CASKYRDRVEDEQFF. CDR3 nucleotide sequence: TGTGCCAGCAAATACCGGGACAGGGTTGAGGATGAGCAGTTCTTC. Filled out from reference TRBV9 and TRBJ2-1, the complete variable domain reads DSGVTQTPKHLITATGQRVTLRCSPRSGDLSVYWYQQSLDQGLQFLIQYYNGEERAKGNILERFSAQQFPDLHSELNLSSLELGDSALYFCASKYRDRVEDEQFFGPGTRLTVL.